The clone carrying this T cell receptor (beta chain) came up many times. This record belongs to a study of T cells after posttransplantation cyclophosphamide. Using immunoSEQ multiplex PCR, the repertoire was profiled, and TCRdb retains in-frame clones only, with some absent. This sample has roughly 42,000 clones, each found more than once. The sequence was obtained from a woman aged 45 to 65 in good health and a related stem cell transplant donor. Material: PBMCs.

CDR3 sequence reads: CASANRGMVNTEAFF. The CDR3 DNA reads as TGTGCCAGTGCGAACAGGGGAATGGTGAACACTGAAGCTTTCTTT. V gene TRBV19 combines with J gene TRBJ1-1; 7 bases are shared with TRBD1. Trimming cost V 8 bases and J 0 bases; bases outside gene matches: 9. The germline CDR1 and CDR2 sequences are LNHDA and SQIVND (reference sequence). The CDR3 length is 15 residues.